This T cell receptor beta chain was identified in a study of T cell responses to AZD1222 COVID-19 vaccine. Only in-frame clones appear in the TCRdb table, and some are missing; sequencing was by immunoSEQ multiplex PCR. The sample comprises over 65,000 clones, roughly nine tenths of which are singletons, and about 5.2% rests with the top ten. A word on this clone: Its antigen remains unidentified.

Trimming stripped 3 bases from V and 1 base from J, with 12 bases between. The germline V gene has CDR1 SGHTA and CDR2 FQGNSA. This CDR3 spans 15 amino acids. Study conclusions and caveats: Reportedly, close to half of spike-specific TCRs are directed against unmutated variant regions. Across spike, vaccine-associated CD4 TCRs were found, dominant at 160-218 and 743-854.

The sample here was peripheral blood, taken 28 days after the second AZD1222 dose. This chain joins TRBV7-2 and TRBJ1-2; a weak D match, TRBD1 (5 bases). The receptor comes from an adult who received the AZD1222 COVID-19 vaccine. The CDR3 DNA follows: TGTGCCAGCAGCTTTGCGTTGGGGGGTAACTATGGCTACACCTTC. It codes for CASSFALGGNYGYTF.